The 19 T cell receptor beta chains presented below share a single source sample, sequenced in a study of OX40 agonist ivuxolimab in advanced cancers. TCRdb's table, derived via immunoSEQ multiplex PCR, lists solely in-frame clones and lacks some. This table holds some 45,000 clones, around 80% found once. The specimen was CD4+ or CD8+ T cells sorted from blood, collected in a trial of the OX40 agonist ivuxolimab. The source of these receptors is an adult with an advanced solid tumor such as melanoma, head and neck, liver or kidney cancer.

The CDR3 is CASSLGAYGGNTIYF. CDR3 in DNA: TGTGCCAGCAGTTTAGGGGCATATGGGGGAAACACCATATATTTT. The chain uses TRBV28 and TRBJ1-3, with D perhaps matching TRBD1 (5 bases). V was cut by 2 bases and J by 4 bases, with 12 bases left in between. The length of the CDR3 is 15 residues. Germline V gene lookup returns CDR1 MDHEN and CDR2 SYDVKM.

This clone was seen just once. The chain carries TRBV7-3 and TRBJ2-3; possible D gene TRBD1, 7 bases. CDR1 and CDR2 from the germline V gene are SGHTA and FQGTGA. The CDR3 consists of 14 residues. The ends were cut back, 5 bases at V and 2 bases at J, with 11 bases in the middle. DNA for the CDR3: TGTGCCAGCAGCCCAGGGGGGTACACAGATACGCAGTATTTT. Protein: CASSPGGYTDTQYF.

This clone was seen only once. V is TRBV4-3 and J is TRBJ2-1, with 11 positions matching TRBD2. From germline, CDR1 is LGHNA and CDR2 YSLEER. J lost 15 bases, V lost 0 bases, and 4 bases had no gene match. The CDR3 has 13 residues. The chain's CDR3 is CASSQDSGRGAFF. In nucleotides, the CDR3 is TGCGCCAGCAGCCAAGATAGCGGGAGGGGGGCGTTCTTC.

The chain joins TRBV6-6 to TRBJ2-7; 9 bases fit TRBD1. CDR3 size: 14 residues. Germline assignment: CDR1 MNHNY and CDR2 SVGAGI (reference sequence). The V segment lost 7 bases and the J segment 2 bases; nucleotides outside the gene matches: 6. The DNA for the CDR3 is TGTGCCAGCACCCTAAGACAGGGGGCCTACGAGCAGTACTTC. Residues: CASTLRQGAYEQYF.

This chain links TRBV9 with TRBJ2-5; no definite D call. From germline, CDR1 is SGDLS and CDR2 YYNGEE. The CDR3 loop spans 15 amino acids. The germline V and J ends were trimmed by 0 bases and 5 bases, with 14 bases remaining between them. Here the CDR3 DNA reads TGTGCCAGCAGCGTAGCCCCGACACCAGAGGAGACCCAGTACTTC. Translating gives CASSVAPTPEETQYF.

The chain joins TRBV5-1 to TRBJ1-1; 10 bases are a match to TRBD1. The V and J ends lost 7 bases and 7 bases, in that order; junction bases with no gene match: 13. CDR1 is SGHRS, CDR2 YFSETQ, per germline. The CDR3 has 15 residues. DNA of the CDR3: TGCGCCAGCGGAACCGACAGGGGGCAGTACCTTGAAGCTTTCTTT. This sequence encodes CASGTDRGQYLEAFF.

The V gene is TRBV7-8, the J gene TRBJ2-3; D perhaps matches TRBD2 (5 bases). Per germline, CDR1 SGHVS and CDR2 FQNEAQ. The CDR3 spans 15 residues. The germline V and J ends were trimmed by 2 bases and 0 bases, with 9 bases remaining between them. Here the CDR3 DNA reads TGTGCCAGCAGCTTAAGGGAGATAAGCACAGATACGCAGTATTTT. This encodes CASSLREISTDTQYF.

The rearrangement links TRBV18 to TRBJ2-7, with D unclear. Germline V gene data show CDR1 as KGHSH and CDR2 as LQKENI. Between the trimmed V and J ends, which lost 3 bases and 4 bases, there was a span of 7 bases. The CDR3 spans 12 residues. The CDR3 coding sequence is TGTGCCAGCTCACCTGACCGGTACGAGCAGTACTTC. Its protein product is CASSPDRYEQYF.

This clone was recorded only once. The chain employs TRBV5-4 and TRBJ1-1; a weak D match, TRBD1 (6 bases). CDR3 size: 15 residues. Germline V lookup: CDR1 SGHNT, CDR2 YYREEE (reference sequence). V was trimmed by 4 bases and J by 1 base, leaving 14 bases between them. The CDR3 here is CASSLLGQTNTEAFF. The CDR3 region has the DNA TGTGCCAGCAGCCTTCTGGGACAAACGAACACTGAAGCTTTCTTT.

The table lists this clone with a few counts. This chain connects TRBV6-1 to TRBJ1-1; no clear D. Germline CDR1 MNHNS, CDR2 SASEGT. The CDR3 length is 13 residues. V gave up 6 bases and J gave up 4 bases, with 12 bases separating them. The CDR3 DNA is TGTGCCAGCAGGCCGAGACTGGTCACTGAAGCTTTCTTT. The encoded protein is CASRPRLVTEAFF.

This chain joins TRBV4-1 and TRBJ2-1, with D perhaps matching TRBD2 (6 bases). Germline CDR1 reads MGHRA; CDR2 reads YSYEKL. The CDR3 has 15 residues. V was clipped by 1 base and J by 6 bases, with 13 bases between them. The CDR3 region has the DNA TGCGCCAGCAGCCAAGTCCCGGGAGTTGGCAATGAGCAGTTCTTC. The encoded protein is CASSQVPGVGNEQFF.

The chain uses TRBV28 and TRBJ2-7, with TRBD2 identical over 11 bases. The ends lost 6 bases at V and 7 bases at J; junction bases unmatched: 11. Germline V gene lookup returns CDR1 MDHEN and CDR2 SYDVKM. This CDR3 spans 15 amino acids. CDR3 amino acids: CASSPPLAGAGEQYF. CDR3 bases: TGTGCCAGCAGCCCCCCACTAGCGGGAGCGGGTGAGCAGTACTTC.

This sequence joins TRBV6-1 and TRBJ1-1, with TRBD1 as a possible D gene (6 bases). This CDR3 has 12 residues. Germline V gene lookup returns CDR1 MNHNS and CDR2 SASEGT. V shed 6 bases and J shed 8 bases, with 13 bases lying between them. This CDR3 reads CASRETGLEAFF. In DNA, the CDR3 is TGTGCCAGCAGGGAGACAGGCCTGGAAGCTTTCTTT.

The rearrangement joins TRBV29-1 to TRBJ1-6; D unclear. The length of the CDR3 is 16 residues. V lost 8 bases to trimming and J lost 2 bases, with 19 bases between them. The germline V gene encodes CDR1 SQVTM and CDR2 ANQGSEA. The CDR3 nucleotides are TGCAGCCGGCAGTCGTCAGGCTCGCCCTATAATTCACCCCTCCACTTT. It specifies CSRQSSGSPYNSPLHF.

V usage is TRBV5-5 and J usage is TRBJ2-2; D remains unclear. V was pared by 4 bases and J by 6 bases, with 16 bases between. The CDR3 covers 15 residues. The germline V gene has CDR1 SGHKS and CDR2 YYEKEE (reference sequence). The CDR3 DNA follows: TGTGCCAGCAGCCCCGCTTTTGATATTGCCGGGGAGCTGTTTTTT. Translated, it gives CASSPAFDIAGELFF.

The chain carries TRBV5-5 and TRBJ2-7, with D perhaps TRBD2 (5 bases). The CDR3 covers 16 residues. V was trimmed by 7 bases and J by 2 bases, leaving 22 bases between them. Germline values: CDR1 SGHKS, CDR2 YYEKEE (reference sequence). The CDR3 DNA reads as TGTGCCAGCGCCCTTAGGGAGCTGAATTCCCCCTACGAGCAGTACTTC. This codes for CASALRELNSPYEQYF.

The CDR3 DNA reads as TGTGCCAGCAGCAGAGGGCAGGGGCAAACCTACGAGCAGTACTTC. It specifies CASSRGQGQTYEQYF. The genes are TRBV25-1 and TRBJ2-7, with a possible D match to TRBD1 (6 bases). In germline, CDR1 is MGHDK, CDR2 SYGVNS. The CDR3 contains 15 residues. The V end was cut by 6 bases, the J end by 2 bases, with 17 bases between.

The rearrangement joins TRBV19 to TRBJ2-7, with 7 bases that match TRBD2. Germline CDR1 LNHDA, CDR2 SQIVND (reference sequence). The trim removed 7 bases at V and 5 bases at J, leaving 17 bases unmatched. The CDR3 totals 16 residues. The CDR3 is CASTALHAGAVDEQYF. The CDR3 DNA reads as TGTGCCAGTACGGCCCTTCACGCGGGAGCAGTCGACGAGCAGTACTTC.

The chain recombines TRBV5-3 with TRBJ2-7; D not resolved. TRBV5-3 is labeled an ORF, and its function is uncertain. V was shortened by 8 bases and J by 0 bases, with 9 bases between the two germline ends. CDR3 size: 12 residues. In nucleotides, the CDR3 is TGTGCCAGGAGCGTGGCCTCCTACGAGCAGTACTTC. Residues: CARSVASYEQYF.